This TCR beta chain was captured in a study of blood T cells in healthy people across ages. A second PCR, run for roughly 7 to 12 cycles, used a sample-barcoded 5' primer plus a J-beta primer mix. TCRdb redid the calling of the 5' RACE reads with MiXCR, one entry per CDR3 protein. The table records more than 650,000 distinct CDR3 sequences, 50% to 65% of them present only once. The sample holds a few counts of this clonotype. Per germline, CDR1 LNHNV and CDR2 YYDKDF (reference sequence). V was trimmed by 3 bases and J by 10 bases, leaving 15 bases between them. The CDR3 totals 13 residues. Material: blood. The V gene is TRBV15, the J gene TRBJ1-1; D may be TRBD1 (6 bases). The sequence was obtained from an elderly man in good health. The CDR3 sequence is CATSRELQGAAFF. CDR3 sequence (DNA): TGTGCCACCAGCAGGGAGTTACAGGGAGCAGCTTTCTTT.